Sequencing of this T cell receptor beta chain was carried out in a study of CD8+ T cells in alopecia areata. Study-level findings and limits: It was observed that many expanded lesional clones persisted in scalp and blood during tofacitinib.

V lost 1 base, J lost 2 bases, and 9 bases lay in between. From germline, CDR1 is SGHRS and CDR2 YFSETQ. The CDR3 covers 14 residues. Investigators isolated RNA and reverse transcribed it into cDNA to act as the sequencing template. Sequenced by immunoSEQ multiplex PCR; TCRdb stores in-frame clones only, minus some. Of 100,000 to 150,000 clones listed, around 60% were seen once; the top ten hold around 6%. The treatment denotes: oral pan-JAK inhibitor, 5-10 mg twice daily. The authors sorted CD4+ and CD8+ T cells from PBMCs. Worth noting for this clone: The antigen remains unidentified.

The sequence derives from a human donor with alopecia areata. V is TRBV5-1 and J is TRBJ2-5, with D hard to call. Source: CD4+ T cells sorted from blood, taken at week 4, from a patient treated with tofacitinib. In DNA, the CDR3 is TGCGCCAGCAGCTTGCTCACAGAGCAAGAGACCCAGTACTTC. Translated: CASSLLTEQETQYF.